This paragraph reports one T cell receptor (beta chain). This entry belongs to a study of OX40 agonist ivuxolimab in advanced cancers. Only in-frame clones appear in the TCRdb table, and some are missing; sequencing was by immunoSEQ multiplex PCR. The repertoire holds around 100,000 clones, around 93% seen once, with about 0.49% in the top ten. Germline CDR1 reads MNHNS; CDR2 reads SASEGT. This CDR3 comprises 14 residues. V was cut by 8 bases and J by 0 bases, with 13 bases left in between. The specimen was CD4+ or CD8+ T cells sorted from blood, collected in a trial of the OX40 agonist ivuxolimab. The chain couples TRBV6-1 to TRBJ2-5; D possibly matches TRBD1 or TRBD2 (5 bases each). The receptor was derived from an adult with an advanced solid tumor such as melanoma, head and neck, liver or kidney cancer. CDR3 DNA sequence: TGTGCCAGCCGGGACGTCGGGTACCAAGAGACCCAGTACTTC. Its translation is CASRDVGYQETQYF.